This TCR beta chain was sequenced during a study of spatial heterogeneity in lung cancer. The study's findings and limits: Nonsynonymous mutations, ubiquitous and regional, were tracked respectively by counts of ubiquitous and regional expanded TCRs. Within tumors, counts of expanded alpha and beta TCRs tracked tumor mutation counts.

Many counts were recorded for this clonotype. The antigen remains undetermined. A single record per CDR3 protein comes from TCRdb applying MiXCR to the 5' RACE reads. This sample has around 8,800 distinct CDR3 sequences, with about 4.5% found just once. Specified time point: sample taken at primary tumor resection. Samples were obtained from some 70 donors, all untreated early-stage non-small cell lung cancer patients. The germline V gene encodes CDR1 DFQATT and CDR2 SNEGSKA (reference sequence). V lost 3 bases and J lost 6; bases outside the gene matches: 8. The CDR3 has 13 amino acids. Sequenced here: lung tumor tissue, sampled at surgery. The clonotype was recovered from a female donor with early-stage non-small cell lung cancer. The chain is built from TRBV20-1 and TRBJ2-7; 7 nucleotides line up with TRBD2. The CDR3 loop is CSASTSGKLEQYF. The DNA of the CDR3 is TGCAGTGCTAGTACCAGCGGGAAACTCGAGCAGTACTTC.